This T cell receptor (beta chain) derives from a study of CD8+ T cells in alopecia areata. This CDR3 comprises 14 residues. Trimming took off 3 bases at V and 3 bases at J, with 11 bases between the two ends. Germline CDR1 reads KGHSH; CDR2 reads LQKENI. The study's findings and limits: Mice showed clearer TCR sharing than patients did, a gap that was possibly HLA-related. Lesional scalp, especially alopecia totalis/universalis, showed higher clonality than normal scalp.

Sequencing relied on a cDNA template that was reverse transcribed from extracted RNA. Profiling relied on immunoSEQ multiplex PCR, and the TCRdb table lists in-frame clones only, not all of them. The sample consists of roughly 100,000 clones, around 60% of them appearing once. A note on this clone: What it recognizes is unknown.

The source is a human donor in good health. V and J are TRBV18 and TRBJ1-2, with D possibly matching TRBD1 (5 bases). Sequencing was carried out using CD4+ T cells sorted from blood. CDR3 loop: CASSPRQQDYGYTF. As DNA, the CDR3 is TGTGCCAGCTCACCCCGGCAACAGGACTATGGCTACACCTTC.